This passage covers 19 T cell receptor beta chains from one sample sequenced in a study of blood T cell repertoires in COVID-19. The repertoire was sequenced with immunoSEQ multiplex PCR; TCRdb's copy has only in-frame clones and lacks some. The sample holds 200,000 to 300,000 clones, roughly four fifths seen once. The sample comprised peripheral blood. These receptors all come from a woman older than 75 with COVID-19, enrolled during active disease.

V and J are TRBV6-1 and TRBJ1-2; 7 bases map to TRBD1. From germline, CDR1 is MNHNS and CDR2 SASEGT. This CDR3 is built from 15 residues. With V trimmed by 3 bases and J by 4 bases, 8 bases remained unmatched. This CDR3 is CASSDDKGAGYGYTF. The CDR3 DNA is TGTGCCAGCAGTGACGACAAGGGGGCGGGCTATGGCTACACCTTC.

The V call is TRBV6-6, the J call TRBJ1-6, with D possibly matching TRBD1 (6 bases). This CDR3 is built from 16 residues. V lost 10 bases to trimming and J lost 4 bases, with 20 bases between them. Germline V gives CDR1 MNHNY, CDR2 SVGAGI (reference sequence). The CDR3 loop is CATSGVTGRYNSPLHF. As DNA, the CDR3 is TGTGCCACCTCAGGGGTAACAGGACGGTATAATTCACCCCTCCACTTT.

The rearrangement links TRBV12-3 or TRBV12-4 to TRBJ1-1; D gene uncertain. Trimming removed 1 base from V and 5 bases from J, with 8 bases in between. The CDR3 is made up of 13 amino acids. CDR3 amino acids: CASSLDRRTEAFF. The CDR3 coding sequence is TGTGCCAGCAGTTTAGACCGGAGGACTGAAGCTTTCTTT.

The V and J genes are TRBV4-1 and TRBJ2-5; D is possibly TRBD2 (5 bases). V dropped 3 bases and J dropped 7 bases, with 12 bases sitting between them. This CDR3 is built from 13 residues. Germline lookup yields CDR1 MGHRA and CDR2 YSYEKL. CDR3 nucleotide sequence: TGCGCCAGCAGCCATAACCCCAGCGGGACCCAGTACTTC. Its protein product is CASSHNPSGTQYF.

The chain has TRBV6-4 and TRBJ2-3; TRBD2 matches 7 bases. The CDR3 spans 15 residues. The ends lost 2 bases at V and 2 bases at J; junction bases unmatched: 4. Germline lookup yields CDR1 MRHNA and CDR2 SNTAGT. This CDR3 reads CASSDPGGPTDTQYF. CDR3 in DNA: TGTGCCAGCAGTGACCCGGGAGGCCCCACAGATACGCAGTATTTT.

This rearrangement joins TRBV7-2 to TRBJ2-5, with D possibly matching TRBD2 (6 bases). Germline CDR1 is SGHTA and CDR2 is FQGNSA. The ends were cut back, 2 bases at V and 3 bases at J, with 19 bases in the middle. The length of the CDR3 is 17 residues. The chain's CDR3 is CASSLRGLGTLKETQYF. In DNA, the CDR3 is TGTGCCAGCAGCTTAAGGGGCCTGGGGACTCTCAAAGAGACCCAGTACTTC.

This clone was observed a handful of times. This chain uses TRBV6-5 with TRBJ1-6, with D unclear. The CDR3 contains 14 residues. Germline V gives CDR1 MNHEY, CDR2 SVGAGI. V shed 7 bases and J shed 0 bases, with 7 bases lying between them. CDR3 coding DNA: TGTGCCAGCAAACAGAGCTCCTATAATTCACCCCTCCACTTT. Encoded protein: CASKQSSYNSPLHF.

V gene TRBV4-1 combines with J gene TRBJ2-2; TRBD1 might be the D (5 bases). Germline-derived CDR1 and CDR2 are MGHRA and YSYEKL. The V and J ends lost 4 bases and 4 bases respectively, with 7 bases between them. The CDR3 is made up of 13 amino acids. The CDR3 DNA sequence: TGCGCCAGCAGCCTTGGGGCCACCGGGGAGCTGTTTTTT. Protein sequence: CASSLGATGELFF.

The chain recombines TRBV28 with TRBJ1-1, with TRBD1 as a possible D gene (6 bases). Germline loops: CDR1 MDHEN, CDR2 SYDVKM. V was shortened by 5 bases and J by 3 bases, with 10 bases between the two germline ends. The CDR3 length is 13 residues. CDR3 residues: CASSRRGYTEAFF. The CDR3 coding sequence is TGTGCCAGCAGTCGCAGGGGCTACACTGAAGCTTTCTTT.

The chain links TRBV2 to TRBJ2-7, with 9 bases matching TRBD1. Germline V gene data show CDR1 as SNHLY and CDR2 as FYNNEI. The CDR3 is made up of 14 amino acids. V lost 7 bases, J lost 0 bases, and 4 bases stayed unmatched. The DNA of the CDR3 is TGTGCCAGCAAACGGACAGGGGCCTCCTACGAGCAGTACTTC. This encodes CASKRTGASYEQYF.

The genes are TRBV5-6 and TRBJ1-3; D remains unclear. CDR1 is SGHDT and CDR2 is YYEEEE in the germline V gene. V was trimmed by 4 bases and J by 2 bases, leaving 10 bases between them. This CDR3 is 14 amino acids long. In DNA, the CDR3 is TGTGCCAGCAGCCCCTGGGCAGCTGGAAACACCATATATTTT. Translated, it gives CASSPWAAGNTIYF.

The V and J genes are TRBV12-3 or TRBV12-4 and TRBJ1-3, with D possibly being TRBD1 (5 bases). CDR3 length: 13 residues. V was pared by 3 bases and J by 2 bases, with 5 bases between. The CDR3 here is CASSFRAGNTIYF. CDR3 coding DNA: TGTGCCAGCAGTTTCAGGGCTGGAAACACCATATATTTT.

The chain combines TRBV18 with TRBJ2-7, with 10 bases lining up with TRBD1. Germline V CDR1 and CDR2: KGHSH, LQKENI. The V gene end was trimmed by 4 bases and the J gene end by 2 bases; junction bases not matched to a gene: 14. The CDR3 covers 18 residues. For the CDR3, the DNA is TGTGCCAGCTCACTTGTTGGGACAGGGGTAAATCTCGCCTACGAGCAGTACTTC. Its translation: CASSLVGTGVNLAYEQYF.

The CDR3 DNA sequence: TGCGCCAGCAACACTTGGGCGGGGGCGAGGACCGGGGAGCTGTTTTTT. This translates into CASNTWAGARTGELFF. The chain links TRBV5-1 to TRBJ2-2; TRBD2 might be the D (7 bases). The CDR3 has 16 amino acids. V gave up 6 bases and J gave up 5 bases, with 20 bases separating them. Germline loops: CDR1 SGHRS, CDR2 YFSETQ.

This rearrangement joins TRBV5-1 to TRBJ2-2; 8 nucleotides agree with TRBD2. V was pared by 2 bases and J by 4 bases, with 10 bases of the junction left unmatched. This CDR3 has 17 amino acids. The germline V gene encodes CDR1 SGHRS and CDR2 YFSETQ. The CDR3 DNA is TGCGCCAGCAGCTTTCCTGCGGGAGGTCCGACCACCGGGGAGCTGTTTTTT. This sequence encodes CASSFPAGGPTTGELFF.

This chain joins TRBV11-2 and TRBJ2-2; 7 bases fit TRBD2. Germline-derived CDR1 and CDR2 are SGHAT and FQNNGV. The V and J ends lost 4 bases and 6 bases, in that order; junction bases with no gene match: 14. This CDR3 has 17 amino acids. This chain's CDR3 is CASSSGSGPGGAGELFF. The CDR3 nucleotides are TGTGCCAGCAGCTCGGGTAGCGGGCCCGGAGGAGCCGGGGAGCTGTTTTTT.

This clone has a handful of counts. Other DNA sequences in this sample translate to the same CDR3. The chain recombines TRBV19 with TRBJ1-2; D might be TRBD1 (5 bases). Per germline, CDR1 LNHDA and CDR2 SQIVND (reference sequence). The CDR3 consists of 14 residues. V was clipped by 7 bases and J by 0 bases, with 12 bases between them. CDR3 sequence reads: CASKETAANYGYTF. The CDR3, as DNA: TGTGCCAGTAAGGAGACAGCAGCTAACTATGGCTACACCTTC.

CDR3 DNA: TGTGCCAGCTCACCGTTGGGACAGGGGTCTTACAATGAGCAGTTCTTC. It encodes CASSPLGQGSYNEQFF. V is TRBV18 and J is TRBJ2-1, with TRBD1 matching 10 bases. CDR3 length: 16 amino acids. With 3 bases clipped from V and 4 bases from J, the junction kept 6 bases outside the gene matches. The V gene's germline CDR1 is KGHSH and CDR2 LQKENI.

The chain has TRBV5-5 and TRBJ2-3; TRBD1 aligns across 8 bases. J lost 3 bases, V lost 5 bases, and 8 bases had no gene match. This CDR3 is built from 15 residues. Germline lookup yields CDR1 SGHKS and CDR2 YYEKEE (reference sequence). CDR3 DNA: TGTGCCAGCAGTACGCCGGGACAGGTAACAGATACGCAGTATTTT. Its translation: CASSTPGQVTDTQYF.